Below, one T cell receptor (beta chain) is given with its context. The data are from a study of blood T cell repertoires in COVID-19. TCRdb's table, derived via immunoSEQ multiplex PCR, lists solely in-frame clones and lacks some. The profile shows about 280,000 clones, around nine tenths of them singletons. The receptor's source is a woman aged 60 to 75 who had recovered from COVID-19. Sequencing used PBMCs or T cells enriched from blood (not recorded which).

CDR3 nucleotides: TGTGCCAGTAGACCGAGGGGGGGTACGCAGTATTTT. This gives the protein CASRPRGGTQYF. J is TRBJ2-3 and V is TRBV19, with D possibly matching TRBD2 (7 bases). V was shortened by 6 bases and J by 8 bases, with 12 bases between the two germline ends. Germline lookup yields CDR1 LNHDA and CDR2 SQIVND (reference sequence). The CDR3 covers 12 residues.